The clone carrying this T cell receptor beta chain was observed once. The data were produced by immunoSEQ multiplex PCR, yet TCRdb's version contains in-frame clones alone and is incomplete. The repertoire includes over a million clones, approximately 98.5% of them detected once, and 0.36% sits in the top ten. The study enrolled healthy HIV-negative adults without recent acute infections or vaccinations as donors. This sample was taken from a study of shared clonotypes between healthy human individuals. CDR3 length: 11 residues. CDR1 and CDR2 from the germline V gene are MNHNS and SASEGT. Trimming removed 7 bases from V and 11 bases from J, with 14 bases in between.

The receptor comes from a man aged 30 to 45 in good health. V usage is TRBV6-1 and J usage is TRBJ1-2; D may be TRBD1 (5 bases). The sequenced material came from naive CD4+ T cells sorted from blood. Subset in this sample: CD45RA+ positively selected. The CDR3 DNA follows: TGTGCCAGCAATGGACAATCGAGGTACACCTTC. This translates into CASNGQSRYTF.